The rows below give T cell receptor beta chains drawn from one sample of a study of PD-L1 blockade in urothelial cancer. Produced via immunoSEQ multiplex PCR; TCRdb's table is partial and in-frame only. Of 70,000 or so clones in the sample, approximately 87% were seen once. The sequencing used PBMCs, collected around atezolizumab (anti-PD-L1) treatment. The receptors come from a man between 65 and 79 years old with urothelial cancer. The CDR3 runs from the conserved cysteine through the conserved F or W. D genes are given only for firm matches. Expanded clones are given a class, and other clones once, few, many or no size at all.

TRBV6-1	TRBJ2-1	NA	NA	CASTTGLTTYNEQFF	TGTGCCAGCACCACTGGACTGACGACCTACAATGAGCAGTTCTTC
TRBV19	TRBJ2-2	NA	NA	CASSIIGELFF	TGTGCCAGTAGTATTATAGGGGAGCTGTTTTTT
TRBV4-1	TRBJ1-4	NA	NA	CASSQEQLREKLFF	TGCGCCAGCAGCCAAGAACAGTTACGCGAAAAACTGTTTTTT
TRBV4-1	TRBJ2-7	TRBD1	NA	CASSLGGQASSYEQYF	TGCGCCAGCAGCCTCGGAGGACAGGCGAGCTCCTACGAGCAGTACTTC
TRBV6-1	TRBJ2-7	NA	NA	CAAASETYEQYF	TGTGCGGCGGCTAGCGAGACCTACGAGCAGTACTTC
TRBV9	TRBJ1-1	TRBD1	once	CASSTQDRATEAFF	TGTGCCAGCAGCACGCAGGACAGGGCAACTGAAGCTTTCTTT
TRBV25-1	TRBJ1-4	NA	NA	CASSERLNEKLFF	TGTGCCAGCAGTGAGAGGCTTAATGAAAAACTGTTTTTT
TRBV5-1	TRBJ1-1	NA	NA	CASSLGQITEAFF	TGCGCCAGCAGCTTGGGACAGATCACTGAAGCTTTCTTT
TRBV6-4	TRBJ2-3	NA	few	CASSAGSHYTQYF	TGTGCCAGCAGTGCCGGGAGTCATTATACGCAGTATTTT
TRBV5-1	TRBJ2-7	NA	NA	CASSPTPGGSYEQYF	TGCGCCAGCAGCCCCACCCCCGGGGGCTCCTACGAGCAGTACTTC
TRBV7-3	TRBJ2-1	NA	NA	CASSLTSGLTYNEQFF	TGTGCCAGCAGCTTAACGTCCGGACTAACCTACAATGAGCAGTTCTTC
TRBV7-6	TRBJ2-3	TRBD2	NA	CASSLVGGRGGTDTQYF	TGTGCCAGCAGCTTAGTTGGCGGGAGGGGGGGCACAGATACGCAGTATTTT
TRBV7-9	TRBJ2-1	TRBD2	NA	CASSLGLAGETRYNEQFF	TGTGCCAGCAGCTTGGGACTAGCGGGAGAAACGAGATACAATGAGCAGTTCTTC
TRBV9	TRBJ2-5	NA	once	CASSVGLSGAQYF	TGTGCCAGCAGCGTAGGTCTCTCGGGGGCCCAGTACTTC
TRBV4-2	TRBJ2-5	TRBD2	few	CASSPYREAGVGETQYF	TGTGCCAGCAGCCCCTACCGGGAAGCGGGAGTAGGAGAGACCCAGTACTTC
TRBV6-5	TRBJ2-3	TRBD1	NA	CASRAGGLSTDTQYF	TGTGCCAGCAGAGCAGGGGGCTTAAGCACAGATACGCAGTATTTT
TRBV18	TRBJ1-2	NA	NA	CASSPPDSGGYTF	TGTGCCAGCTCACCCCCGGACTCGGGAGGCTACACCTTC
TRBV9	TRBJ1-5	NA	NA	CASSVGSGYSNQPQHF	TGTGCCAGCAGCGTAGGATCAGGGTATAGCAATCAGCCCCAGCATTTT
TRBV5-5	TRBJ1-2	TRBD1	NA	CASSRQGFYGYTF	TGTGCCAGCAGCAGACAGGGGTTCTATGGCTACACCTTC
TRBV7-8	TRBJ1-1	NA	NA	CASSLAPLRVKNTEAFF	TGTGCCAGCAGCTTAGCGCCCCTGAGGGTCAAGAACACTGAAGCTTTCTTT
TRBV5-4	TRBJ1-2	TRBD1	NA	CASSSTGEAGYTF	TGTGCCAGCAGCTCGACAGGGGAGGCTGGCTACACCTTC
TRBV5-1	TRBJ2-3	TRBD1	NA	CASSGDRGPIDTQYF	TGCGCCAGCAGCGGGGACAGGGGGCCAATAGATACGCAGTATTTT
TRBV11-2	TRBJ2-1	TRBD2	NA	CASTLLRLAANNEQFF	TGTGCCAGCACCCTCCTACGACTAGCGGCAAACAATGAGCAGTTCTTC
TRBV29-1	TRBJ2-7	NA	NA	CSVEDYEREQYF	TGCAGCGTTGAAGATTACGAGCGGGAGCAGTACTTC
TRBV7-9	TRBJ2-2	TRBD1	NA	CASSGSGTGNTGELFF	TGTGCCAGCAGCGGTTCCGGGACAGGGAACACCGGGGAGCTGTTTTTT
TRBV10-1	TRBJ2-5	NA	NA	CASSALGGGETQYF	TGCGCCAGCAGTGCCTTGGGAGGGGGAGAGACCCAGTACTTC
TRBV19	TRBJ2-5	TRBD2	NA	CASSMRASGGETQYF	TGTGCCAGTAGTATGCGAGCTAGCGGGGGTGAGACCCAGTACTTC
TRBV5-1	TRBJ1-1	TRBD1	NA	CASSVTTGTGMNTEAFF	TGCGCCAGCAGCGTTACCACCGGGACAGGCATGAACACTGAAGCTTTCTTT
TRBV28	TRBJ1-2	TRBD1	NA	CATLHAGQGALGNGYTF	TGTGCCACCTTACACGCGGGACAGGGGGCGCTGGGTAATGGCTACACCTTC
TRBV5-1	TRBJ2-1	NA	few	CASRNTRSSYNEQFF	TGCGCCAGCAGAAATACCCGGAGCTCCTACAATGAGCAGTTCTTC
TRBV4-2	TRBJ2-5	TRBD2	few	CASSQESAGGRQTQYF	TGTGCCAGCAGCCAAGAATCGGCGGGAGGGAGACAGACCCAGTACTTC
TRBV7-9	TRBJ1-1	NA	few	CASSFDRRDTEAFF	TGTGCCAGCAGCTTTGACCGGAGGGACACTGAAGCTTTCTTT
TRBV28	TRBJ2-3	NA	NA	CASSKTTVVGTDTQYF	TGTGCCAGCAGTAAAACCACCGTAGTCGGCACAGATACGCAGTATTTT
TRBV9	TRBJ1-3	TRBD1	NA	CASSAAGTGLTGNTIYF	TGTGCCAGCAGCGCCGCTGGGACAGGGCTTACTGGAAACACCATATATTTT
TRBV7-2	TRBJ1-5	TRBD1	NA	CASSSTGPNQPQHF	TGTGCCAGCAGCTCGACAGGGCCTAATCAGCCCCAGCATTTT
TRBV21-1	TRBJ2-7	NA	once	CAKTSGTSYEQYF	TGTGCCAAGACTAGCGGGACCTCCTACGAGCAGTACTTC
TRBV7-8	TRBJ2-7	NA	once	CASSSGQRQYF	TGTGCCAGCAGCTCCGGACAGAGGCAGTACTTC
TRBV30	TRBJ2-3	NA	few	CAWSGGLGRADTQYF	TGTGCCTGGAGTGGGGGACTGGGGCGGGCAGATACGCAGTATTTT
TRBV2	TRBJ2-6	TRBD2	NA	CASRASGGSGANVLTF	TGTGCCAGCAGAGCTAGCGGGGGCTCTGGGGCCAACGTCCTGACTTTC
TRBV5-4	TRBJ2-5	TRBD2	NA	CASSLGGSLYQETQYF	TGTGCCAGCAGCTTGGGCGGGAGTTTATACCAAGAGACCCAGTACTTC
TRBV28	TRBJ1-2	NA	NA	CASSFAGINTF	TGTGCCAGCAGTTTTGCAGGGATCAACACCTTC
TRBV2	TRBJ2-1	NA	few	CASLLTERQFF	TGTGCCAGCCTCCTCACCGAGAGGCAGTTCTTC
TRBV7-9	TRBJ1-3	NA	NA	CASSLLGRGVGNTIYF	TGTGCCAGCAGCTTATTGGGTCGGGGTGTGGGAAACACCATATATTTT
TRBV18	TRBJ2-1	NA	NA	CASSPQTGQDEQFF	TGTGCCAGCTCACCACAGACAGGCCAGGATGAGCAGTTCTTC
TRBV6-5	TRBJ1-2	TRBD1	NA	CASSYSRAGTAGYTF	TGTGCCAGCAGTTACTCTCGGGCCGGGACAGCTGGCTACACCTTC
TRBV2	TRBJ1-2	NA	NA	CASSPIVNAYGYTF	TGTGCCAGCAGCCCCATCGTAAATGCGTATGGCTACACCTTC
TRBV15	TRBJ2-1	TRBD2	NA	CATYTGTRGSEQFF	TGTGCCACCTATACCGGGACTAGAGGCAGTGAGCAGTTCTTC
TRBV19	TRBJ1-2	TRBD1	once	CASSPQGAGTSYGYTF	TGTGCCAGTAGTCCCCAGGGGGCGGGCACTTCCTATGGCTACACCTTC